This T cell receptor (beta chain) was observed in a study of follicular helper T cells after annual influenza vaccination. Broader study findings: Day 7 ICOS+CD38+ clones were most often found later in ICOS-CD38- cTfh cells. Yearly vaccinations repeatedly recalled conserved clonotypes in ICOS+CD38+ cTfh.

Sequencing was performed with immunoSEQ multiplex PCR; in TCRdb, only in-frame clones are kept and a portion is missing. Of some 7,300 clones in the sample, over 70% were seen once. Worth noting for this clone: Antigen: not known.

Time point denoted: 2015-2016 season, 7 days after influenza vaccination. Excluded were substance abuse, HIV/AIDS, active cancer, immunomodulatory drugs and active illness. V dropped 0 bases and J dropped 0 bases, with 3 bases sitting between them. The CDR3 is made up of 14 amino acids. Looked up from germline, CDR1 is SGDLS and CDR2 is YYNGEE. The sample was CXCR5+ CD38- circulating T follicular helper cells from blood, taken 7 days after influenza vaccination. As to subset: circulating Tfh, non-naive CD4+CXCR5+PD-1+ (ICOS+CD38+ or ICOS-CD38-). This TCR was sampled from an adult who received the influenza vaccine. This sequence joins TRBV9 and TRBJ2-2, with unresolved D. The CDR3 DNA reads TGTGCCAGCAGCGTAGATACGAACACCGGGGAGCTGTTTTTT. Protein: CASSVDTNTGELFF.